A selection of T cell receptor beta chains follows, all from one sample in a study of T cells expressing NK-cell markers. Using the 5' RACE reads, TCRdb records one entry per CDR3 protein without DNA. This sample carries 500,000 or so distinct CDR3 sequences, with roughly 3.6% going to the ten biggest clones. Sequencing used blood T cells: a sorted CD56 or NKG2C T cell subset, CD4+ or CD8+ T cells, or bulk PBMC T cells (not recorded which). The receptor set was obtained from a man younger than 35 in good health. Each CDR3 is given with its conserved first and last residue.

j_gene: TRBJ2-1
v_gene: TRBV15
CDR3aa: CATSRDYSSYNEQFF

j_gene: TRBJ2-7
v_gene: TRBV4-2
CDR3aa: CASSQFPLGPERLSTYEQYF

j_gene: TRBJ2-5
v_gene: TRBV2
CDR3aa: CASRHTSDETQYF

j_gene: TRBJ2-7
v_gene: TRBV18
CDR3aa: CASSPPRTYEQYF

j_gene: TRBJ2-2
v_gene: TRBV2
CDR3aa: CASSPSGGSLTGELFF

j_gene: TRBJ2-3
v_gene: TRBV5-6
CDR3aa: CASSLDRDGDTDTQYF

j_gene: TRBJ2-7
v_gene: TRBV28
CDR3aa: CASSFPPGIAGGGGGEQYF

j_gene: TRBJ2-3
v_gene: TRBV20-1
CDR3aa: CSATPGLALDTQYF

j_gene: TRBJ2-7
v_gene: TRBV20-1
CDR3aa: CSASGGTDSYEQYF

j_gene: TRBJ2-7
v_gene: TRBV18
CDR3aa: CASSPDSRNYEQYF

j_gene: TRBJ2-2
v_gene: TRBV7-8
CDR3aa: CASVQGASNTGELFF

j_gene: TRBJ2-1
v_gene: TRBV9
CDR3aa: CASSVVDSVHEQFF

j_gene: TRBJ2-4
v_gene: TRBV4-3
CDR3aa: CASSQVAGAAKNIQYF

j_gene: TRBJ2-2
v_gene: TRBV7-2
CDR3aa: CASSLYRKANTGELFF

j_gene: TRBJ2-3
v_gene: TRBV2
CDR3aa: CASSDSPNSSGRKDTQYF